The clone carrying this T cell receptor (beta chain) occurred many times. Its matching antigen is unknown. This specimen comes from a study of regulatory T cells in long-lasting Graves disease. Study outcomes and limitations: Persistent disease exhibited a predilection for TRBV28, TRBJ1-2 and TRBJ2-5.

Time point meaning: newly diagnosed GD, antithyroid drugs for less than 3 months. PBMC-extracted RNA yielded the TCR library. V was shortened by 1 base and J by 7 bases, with 8 bases between the two germline ends. There are 13 residues in the CDR3. Germline values: CDR1 SGHTA, CDR2 FQGNSA. The TCR beta library used iRepertoire HTBI primers with Arm-PCR amplification of CDR3. TCRdb processed the multiplex PCR reads anew with MiXCR; each CDR3 protein has one entry. The data hold roughly 430,000 distinct CDR3 sequences, with around 15% observed a single time. These sequences were also reported in another study, on T cells in Graves' hyperthyroidism and ophthalmopathy. That paper states: Stable Graves' hyperthyroidism meant no ophthalmopathy progression within 18 months. Prediction of ophthalmopathy progression came a median approximately 6 months pre-onset.

Sample: peripheral blood mononuclear cells (PBMCs), taken at new diagnosis, from a patient treated with antithyroid drugs. The receptor was derived from a woman aged 25 to 39 with Graves disease. The V and J genes are TRBV7-2 and TRBJ2-1; D gene unclear. The CDR3 here is CASSLERLNEQFF. CDR3 nucleotides: TGTGCCAGCAGCTTAGAAAGGTTAAATGAGCAGTTCTTC.